The rows below give T cell receptor beta chains drawn from one sample of a study of blood T cell repertoires in COVID-19. This table comes from immunoSEQ multiplex PCR, and its TCRdb copy is limited to in-frame clones, with some not included. The sample includes nearly 350,000 clones, approximately 84% seen only once; the top ten take more than 0.9%. Material for sequencing was PBMCs or T cells enriched from blood (not recorded which). The origin of the receptors is a woman aged 30 to 39 who had recovered from COVID-19. Each CDR3 is given with its conserved first and last residue. D genes are given only for firm matches. For some rows the clone size is stated as once, few or many, or as a class when expanded; others skip it.

>TRBV19|.|TRBJ1-2|.
TGTGCCAGTAGTATCGGTCGGGGATTCTATGGCTACACCTTC
CASSIGRGFYGYTF
>TRBV3-1/TRBV3-2|.|TRBJ1-2|.
TGTGCCAGCAGCCAAGAAGGGGCGGCGGGGTCCGGTGGCTACACCTTC
CASSQEGAAGSGGYTF
>TRBV11-3|.|TRBJ2-1|.
TGTGCCAGCAGCCCCAGGGTGGGCAGGGACAATGAGCAGTTCTTC
CASSPRVGRDNEQFF
>TRBV5-5|.|TRBJ2-1|.
TGTGCCAGCAGCCTGGTGGGACACCCGCCGTTCTTC
CASSLVGHPPFF
>TRBV5-1|.|TRBJ2-7|.
TGCGCCAGCAGCTTGGCCCCGCCGGGACAAGGAGTAGGCGAGCAGTACTTC
CASSLAPPGQGVGEQYF
>TRBV4-3|.|TRBJ2-7|.
TGCGCCAGCAGCCAAGATAGGGGGAGCTCCTACGAGCAGTACTTC
CASSQDRGSSYEQYF
>TRBV6-5|.|TRBJ2-5|.
TGTGCCGGAAACCGGGAATTGGGGGAGACCCAGTACTTC
CAGNRELGETQYF
>TRBV5-1|.|TRBJ1-1|.
TGCGCCAGCAGCTTGGAGAGCGGGGGAAGAACTGAAGCTTTCTTT
CASSLESGGRTEAFF
>TRBV5-1|TRBD1|TRBJ2-1|.
TGCGCCAGCAGCTTCCCGGGACAGGGTATCCATGAGCAGTTCTTC
CASSFPGQGIHEQFF
>TRBV18|.|TRBJ1-5|.
TGTGCCAGCTCACCACAGGCAGGGAAGGGGTGTAATTGTCAGCCCCAGCATTTT
CASSPQAGKGCNCQPQHF
>TRBV28|.|TRBJ2-3|.
TGTGCCAGCAGTGGGACTTACACTAGCACAGATACGCAGTATTTT
CASSGTYTSTDTQYF
>TRBV28|.|TRBJ1-5|.
TGTGCCAGCAGCGGAGGCCTCCTTTATAGCAATCAGCCCCAGCATTTT
CASSGGLLYSNQPQHF
>TRBV27|.|TRBJ2-7|.
TGTGCCAGCAGTTTAAGCGGATACTACGAGCAGTACTTC
CASSLSGYYEQYF
>TRBV28|TRBD1|TRBJ1-2|.
TGTGCCAGCAGTGTGACGGGACAGGGGTATCTCTATGGCTACACCTTC
CASSVTGQGYLYGYTF
>TRBV28|.|TRBJ2-7|once
TGTGCCAGCAGTACAAACCGGGACAACGCTTACGAGCAGTACTTC
CASSTNRDNAYEQYF
>TRBV28|TRBD1|TRBJ1-2|.
TGTGCCAGCAGTCTCTCCGGGACAGGGACTAACTATGGCTACACCTTC
CASSLSGTGTNYGYTF
>TRBV7-9|.|TRBJ1-2|once
TGTGCCAGCAGCTTAGGGCCGGAGGGGTATGGCTACACCTTC
CASSLGPEGYGYTF
>TRBV19|TRBD1|TRBJ1-5|.
TGTGCCAGTAGTCCAGGACAGGTGGGAGGCAATCAGCCCCAGCATTTT
CASSPGQVGGNQPQHF
>TRBV28|TRBD1|TRBJ2-3|.
TGTGCCAGCAGTCTAGGACAGGGAAGCACAGATACGCAGTATTTT
CASSLGQGSTDTQYF
>TRBV28|.|TRBJ2-7|.
TGTGCCAGCAGTGCCTCAGACAACTCCTACGAGCAGTACTTC
CASSASDNSYEQYF
>TRBV4-1|.|TRBJ2-7|.
TGCGCCAGCAGCCCCGCTGGGGGGAAGACCTACGAGCAGTACTTC
CASSPAGGKTYEQYF
>TRBV7-8|.|TRBJ2-2|.
TGTGCCAGCAGCTTACTAAGGGAGTCCGGGGAGCTGTTTTTT
CASSLLRESGELFF
>TRBV7-6|TRBD2|TRBJ2-7|.
TGTGCCAGCAGCCCCCAATGGACTAGCGGGGGGGCAGGGGAGCAGTACTTC
CASSPQWTSGGAGEQYF
>TRBV7-2|.|TRBJ1-2|.
TGTGCCAGCAGTAAGCCGACTAACTATGGCTACACCTTC
CASSKPTNYGYTF
>TRBV21-1|.|TRBJ1-2|once
TGTGCCAGCAGCAATGGGACAGGTGCCAGCTATGGCTACACCTTC
CASSNGTGASYGYTF
>TRBV27|.|TRBJ1-2|few
TGTGCCAGCAGTTTAGGCAGGGAAGGTGGCTACACCTTC
CASSLGREGGYTF
>TRBV5-6|TRBD1|TRBJ1-4|.
TGTGCCAGCAGCTGGGACAGGGGCTTCTATGAAAAACTGTTTTTT
CASSWDRGFYEKLFF
>TRBV5-1|TRBD1|TRBJ2-7|.
TGCGCCAGCAGTTCTCACCGGGACAGGGGGACCTACGAGCAGTACTTC
CASSSHRDRGTYEQYF
>TRBV5-1|.|TRBJ2-1|.
TGCGCCAGCAGCTTGGTTGAGCAGGGGATTAACCCCTACAATGAGCAGTTCTTC
CASSLVEQGINPYNEQFF
>TRBV27|.|TRBJ1-6|.
TGTGCCAGCAGTTTAGCCCCGGGCAGGGCAGGCTCACCCCTCCACTTT
CASSLAPGRAGSPLHF
>TRBV27|TRBD1|TRBJ1-4|.
TGTGCCAGCAGTAAAACAGGGGGAAAACTGTTTTTT
CASSKTGGKLFF
>TRBV4-1|TRBD1|TRBJ2-5|.
TGCGCCAGCAGCCAAGAGGACAGGGGCAAGGAGACCCAGTACTTC
CASSQEDRGKETQYF
>TRBV19|.|TRBJ1-3|.
TGTGCCAGTAGTATCCCCCGGGACATCTCTGGAAACACCATATATTTT
CASSIPRDISGNTIYF
>TRBV28|TRBD2|TRBJ2-1|once
TGTGCCAGCAGTACCTCACTAGCGGCAACCGGTACTGTCTACAATGAGCAGTTCTTC
CASSTSLAATGTVYNEQFF
>TRBV5-8|.|TRBJ2-5|.
TGTGCCAGCAGCTCAGCATCAGGCGGGGAGACCCAGTACTTC
CASSSASGGETQYF
>TRBV27|TRBD1|TRBJ1-2|few
TGTGCCAGCAGTCCCCCGGGACAGATCTATGGCTACACCTTC
CASSPPGQIYGYTF
>TRBV4-3|TRBD1|TRBJ2-3|.
TGCGCCAGCAGCCAGGAAGGACAGGGATTGGGCACAGATACGCAGTATTTT
CASSQEGQGLGTDTQYF
>TRBV7-8|.|TRBJ1-2|.
TGTGCCAGCAGCCCGCTCGCAGCCGGGGGAGGCCTCTCTAACTATGGCTACACCTTC
CASSPLAAGGGLSNYGYTF
>TRBV27|.|TRBJ2-7|few
TGTGCCAGCAAAAGACGGGCGGGGACTGAGAGTTACGAGCAGTACTTC
CASKRRAGTESYEQYF
>TRBV2|TRBD2|TRBJ2-1|.
TGTGCCAGCAGCCTTGGGACTAGCGGGGGCCAGCTGTTCTTC
CASSLGTSGGQLFF
>TRBV5-1|.|TRBJ1-2|.
TGCGCCAGCAGCCCAAGTCGAACAGCTAACTATGGCTACACCTTC
CASSPSRTANYGYTF
>TRBV3-1/TRBV3-2|TRBD1|TRBJ1-3|.
TGTGCCAGCAGCCAAGGGGACAGGGCCTCTGGAAACACCATATATTTT
CASSQGDRASGNTIYF
>TRBV2|.|TRBJ2-7|once
TGTGCCAGCAGTGACCCCGCACAGGGTACTATTGCCTGGTACTTC
CASSDPAQGTIAWYF
>TRBV29-1|TRBD1|TRBJ1-2|.
TGCAGCGTTCGGGACAGGGGGCGCCTCCTGGACGGCTACACCTTC
CSVRDRGRLLDGYTF
>TRBV28|.|TRBJ1-6|.
TGTGCCAGCAGTTTGGAGGAATGGGATTCACCCCTCCACTTT
CASSLEEWDSPLHF
>TRBV6-1|TRBD1|TRBJ1-2|.
TGTGCCAGCAGTGAAGCGCAGGGACAGGGAATCTATGGCTACACCTTC
CASSEAQGQGIYGYTF
>TRBV5-1|.|TRBJ2-7|.
TGCGCCAGCAGCTTCGAAGGGAGCTACGAGCAGTACTTC
CASSFEGSYEQYF
>TRBV6-1|TRBD1|TRBJ2-4|.
TGTGCCAGCAGTGATGGGACAGGGGTCCTAGCCAAAAACATTCAGTACTTC
CASSDGTGVLAKNIQYF
>TRBV6-5|TRBD1|TRBJ2-5|.
TGTGCCAGCAGGACAGGGGGCGCGGGCCAAGAGACCCAGTACTTC
CASRTGGAGQETQYF
>TRBV7-2|TRBD1|TRBJ1-6|.
TGTGCCAGCAGCTTAACCCCCACAGGGGGGAATTCACCCCTCCACTTT
CASSLTPTGGNSPLHF
>TRBV3-1/TRBV3-2|TRBD2|TRBJ2-4|.
TGTGCCAGCAGTCCACTAGCGGGGGGCGACATTCAGTACTTC
CASSPLAGGDIQYF
>TRBV11-2|.|TRBJ1-5|once
TGTGCCAGCAGCGAAACCTCGAGATATAGCAATCAGCCCCAGCATTTT
CASSETSRYSNQPQHF